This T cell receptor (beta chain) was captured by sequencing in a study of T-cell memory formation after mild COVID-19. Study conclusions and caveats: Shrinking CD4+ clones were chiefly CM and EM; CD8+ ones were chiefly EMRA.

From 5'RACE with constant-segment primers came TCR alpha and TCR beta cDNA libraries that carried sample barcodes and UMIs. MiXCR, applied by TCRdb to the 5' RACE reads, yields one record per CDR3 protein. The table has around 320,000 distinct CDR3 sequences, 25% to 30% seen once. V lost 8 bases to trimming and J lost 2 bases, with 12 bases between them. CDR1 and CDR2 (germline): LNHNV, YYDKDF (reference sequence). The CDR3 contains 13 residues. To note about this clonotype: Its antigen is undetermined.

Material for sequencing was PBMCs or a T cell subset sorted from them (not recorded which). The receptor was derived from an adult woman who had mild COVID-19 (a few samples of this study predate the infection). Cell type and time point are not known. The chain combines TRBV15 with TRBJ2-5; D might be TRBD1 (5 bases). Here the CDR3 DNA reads TGTGCCACCCAGCCAGGGCTACAAGAGACCCAGTACTTC. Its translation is CATQPGLQETQYF.